This TCR beta chain stems from a study of PD-1 blockade in classical Hodgkin lymphoma. The study's findings and limits: Newly diagnosed patients reportedly had lower baseline TCR diversity than healthy donors.

The germline gives CDR1 SEHNR, CDR2 FQNEAQ (reference sequence). There are 14 residues in the CDR3. Trimming pared 2 bases from V and 0 bases from J, leaving 5 bases between. With respect to this clone: The antigen is unknown.

As for time point: newly diagnosed, previously untreated cHL patient sample. Only in-frame clones appear in the TCRdb table, and some are missing; sequencing was by immunoSEQ multiplex PCR. The repertoire holds about 17,000 clones, approximately 90% seen once, with 3% to 5% in the top ten. This receptor was identified in a human donor with classical Hodgkin lymphoma. The rearrangement links TRBV7-9 to TRBJ1-5; D is uncertain. The sequenced material came from peripheral blood mononuclear cells (PBMCs). The chain's CDR3 is CASSLYDSNQPQHF. Here the CDR3 DNA reads TGTGCCAGCAGCTTATACGATAGCAATCAGCCCCAGCATTTT.